Presented here are 11 T cell receptor beta chains from one specimen sequenced in a study of shared clonotypes between healthy human individuals. The method was immunoSEQ multiplex PCR; TCRdb's version includes in-frame clones alone and lacks a portion of them. This table holds hundreds of thousands of clones, 85% to 95% found once. Cells designated naive CD8 were CD45RO-negative and were positively selected for CCR7, with terminally differentiated effector memory CD45RA+ cells excluded. Sequencing input: naive CD8+ T cells sorted from blood. The receptors were sampled from a woman aged 30 to 39 in good health.

This chain uses TRBV6-5 with TRBJ1-2, with a possible D match to TRBD1 (5 bases). Germline CDR1 MNHEY, CDR2 SVGAGI. The V end was cut by 6 bases, the J end by 7 bases, with 15 bases between. This CDR3 spans 13 amino acids. CDR3: CASRITSGLGYTF. The CDR3 DNA reads TGTGCCAGCAGGATAACTTCAGGGCTTGGCTACACCTTC.

The CDR3 coding sequence is TGTGCCAGCAGTGATCGGACTAGCGGGATTGAGACCCAGTACTTC. As protein: CASSDRTSGIETQYF. This chain uses TRBV2 with TRBJ2-5; 12 bases match TRBD2. Per germline, CDR1 SNHLY and CDR2 FYNNEI. V lost 3 bases and J lost 5; bases outside the gene matches: 4. This CDR3 is 15 amino acids long.

The V call is TRBV6-6, the J call TRBJ1-5; D uncertain. From germline, CDR1 is MNHNY and CDR2 SVGAGI (reference sequence). CDR3 length equals 13 residues. V lost 5 bases and J 7 bases, leaving 12 bases between the germline ends. The CDR3 nucleotides are TGTGCCAGCAGTCCCAACCGTGGGCAGCCCCAGCATTTT. Translating it yields CASSPNRGQPQHF.

J is TRBJ2-7 and V is TRBV27, with TRBD2 matching over 13 bases. Germline-derived CDR1 and CDR2 are MNHEY and SMNVEV (reference sequence). The CDR3 consists of 15 residues. V gave up 4 bases and J gave up 9 bases; unmatched junction bases: 9. The CDR3 DNA is TGTGCCAGCAGTTCCGGGACTAGCGGGATGCTGGGGCAGTACTTC. It is translated as CASSSGTSGMLGQYF.

CDR3 DNA: TGCGCCAGCAGCCAAGTTCTTAGGCTAGCGGGATTCAACACAGATACGCAGTATTTT. Translated, it gives CASSQVLRLAGFNTDTQYF. The chain recombines TRBV4-1 with TRBJ2-3; 9 positions agree with TRBD2. Germline CDR1 reads MGHRA; CDR2 reads YSYEKL. With V trimmed by 1 base and J by 2 bases, 13 bases remained unmatched. The CDR3 loop spans 19 amino acids.

This chain links TRBV5-1 with TRBJ2-7, with a tentative D call TRBD1 (5 bases). Germline lookup yields CDR1 SGHRS and CDR2 YFSETQ. The CDR3 consists of 12 residues. V lost 7 bases, J lost 5 bases, and 13 bases lay in between. Written as DNA, the CDR3 is TGCGCCAGCGGAATAACAGGCGACGAGCAGTACTTC. Translation gives CASGITGDEQYF.

The chain combines TRBV7-9 with TRBJ1-4, with D hard to call. V was shortened by 5 bases and J by 0 bases, with 13 bases between the two germline ends. There are 16 residues in the CDR3. CDR1 is SEHNR, CDR2 FQNEAQ, per germline (reference sequence). This chain's CDR3 is CASSPPGPPTNEKLFF. As DNA, the CDR3 is TGTGCCAGCAGCCCCCCTGGACCGCCAACTAATGAAAAACTGTTTTTT.

This chain uses TRBV4-1 with TRBJ2-7; D is tentatively TRBD1 or TRBD2 (5 bases each). The V end lost 3 bases, the J end lost 2 bases, and 17 bases lay between the germline ends. Germline CDR1 MGHRA, CDR2 YSYEKL. This CDR3 has 16 residues. The DNA of the CDR3 is TGCGCCAGCAGCCACCCCACTAGGGACCCAACCTACGAGCAGTACTTC. Its protein product is CASSHPTRDPTYEQYF.

V usage is TRBV11-2 and J usage is TRBJ2-1; tentative D call: TRBD1 (5 bases). V was shortened by 6 bases and J by 6 bases, with 18 bases between the two germline ends. Looked up from germline, CDR1 is SGHAT and CDR2 is FQNNGV. This CDR3 contains 15 residues. The CDR3 here is CASSRQGGSANEQFF. The CDR3 coding sequence is TGTGCCAGCAGTAGGCAGGGTGGTTCCGCCAATGAGCAGTTCTTC.

This clone was counted only a few times. The chain carries TRBV6-5 and TRBJ1-1, with D tentatively TRBD1 (6 bases). Trimming stripped 6 bases from V and 11 bases from J, with 13 bases between. Germline CDR1 reads MNHEY; CDR2 reads SVGAGI. The CDR3 has 11 amino acids. CDR3 sequence: CASRTTGMAFF. In DNA form, the CDR3 reads TGTGCCAGCAGGACAACAGGGATGGCTTTCTTT.

The rearrangement uses TRBV7-6 and TRBJ1-1; D is uncertain. Trimming pared 4 bases from V and 2 bases from J, leaving 8 bases between. The CDR3 has 13 amino acids. Germline V gene lookup returns CDR1 SGHVS and CDR2 FNYEAQ. The DNA of the CDR3 is TGTGCCAGCAGCTCCAGACTTAACACTGAAGCTTTCTTT. Residues: CASSSRLNTEAFF.